Sequencing of this T cell receptor (beta chain) was carried out in a study of OX40 agonist ivuxolimab in advanced cancers. TCRdb's table, derived via immunoSEQ multiplex PCR, lists solely in-frame clones and lacks some. The table shows roughly 45,000 clones, with about 81% occurring only once. V dropped 0 bases and J dropped 2; count of bases not matched to a gene: 8. CDR1 is SGHDT and CDR2 is YYEEEE in the germline V gene. The CDR3 contains 17 residues. The TCR originated in an adult with an advanced solid tumor such as melanoma, head and neck, liver or kidney cancer. The gene calls are TRBV5-6 and TRBJ2-7; 10 bases align to TRBD2. This sample comprised CD4+ or CD8+ T cells sorted from blood, obtained in a trial of the OX40 agonist ivuxolimab. The DNA of the CDR3 is TGTGCCAGCAGCTTGGGGATCCGGACTAGCGGAGCCTACGAGCAGTACTTC. This gives the protein CASSLGIRTSGAYEQYF.